This section outlines one T cell receptor beta chain sequence together with its context. In the original processing: It was from reference gene primer amplification that nucleated cell counts were estimated. Method: immunoSEQ multiplex PCR; TCRdb's copy keeps in-frame clones and lacks some. Clone size and V and J calls were adopted from that table, with D and trimming inferred from the DNA. The sample yields roughly 240,000 clones, around 84% seen once. These data come from a study of blood T cell repertoires in COVID-19. Looking at the study overall: The origin of the acute and convalescent COVID-19 samples was the United States, Italy and Spain. The cDNA or gDNA used as material had been derived from T cells, B-cell-depleted T cells, or PBMCs.

Germline V gene data show CDR1 as LNHDA and CDR2 as SQIVND (reference sequence). V dropped 6 bases and J dropped 4 bases, with 19 bases sitting between them. The CDR3 loop spans 15 amino acids. What was sequenced was peripheral blood. The chain carries TRBV19 and TRBJ2-7; possibly TRBD2 for D (5 bases). The TCR was taken from a middle-aged man who had recovered from COVID-19. CDR3 nucleotides: TGTGCCAGTAGCCTCCGGCTCGGGGATACTTACGAGCAGTACTTC. Translating gives CASSLRLGDTYEQYF.